This T cell receptor (beta chain) appears in the sequencing data of a study of blood T cell repertoires in COVID-19. Generated by immunoSEQ multiplex PCR, the TCRdb table keeps only in-frame clones and is missing some. The sample has some 89,000 clones; more than 60% are singletons. CDR1 and CDR2 (germline): SGHAT, FQNNGV. CDR3 length: 14 residues. V lost 6 bases to trimming and J lost 1 base, with 7 bases between them. The source is a man between 65 and 85 years old with acute or convalescent COVID-19. The specimen was peripheral blood. The rearrangement uses TRBV11-2 and TRBJ2-6, with D possibly TRBD1 on 5 matching bases. CDR3 in DNA: TGTGCCAGCAGGACAGATTCTGGGGCCAACGTCCTGACTTTC. Amino acids: CASRTDSGANVLTF.